Shown below are 22 T cell receptor beta chains from a single sample sequenced in a study of T cell responses to AZD1222 COVID-19 vaccine. Assay used: immunoSEQ multiplex PCR; TCRdb lists only in-frame clones, some missing. This sample carries 250,000 to 300,000 clones, roughly 93% of them seen once, and the ten largest clones take 0.5% to 0.65%. This specimen was peripheral blood, taken 28 days after the second AZD1222 dose. Source of these receptors: an adult who received the AZD1222 COVID-19 vaccine.

The rearrangement uses TRBV28 and TRBJ1-1; TRBD1 matches 7 bases. CDR3 length: 15 residues. CDR1 is MDHEN, CDR2 SYDVKM, per germline. V shed 4 bases, J shed 0 bases, and the junction held 5 bases outside the gene matches. The CDR3 protein is CASSYRGIMNTEAFF. DNA for the CDR3: TGTGCCAGCAGTTACAGGGGAATAATGAACACTGAAGCTTTCTTT.

The chain has TRBV28 and TRBJ1-5; TRBD1 matches 8 bases. This CDR3 has 14 residues. V trimming: 10 bases; J trimming: 6 bases; junction bases outside the gene matches: 11. Germline CDR1 MDHEN, CDR2 SYDVKM. CDR3 loop: CATVGAGTGQPQHF. CDR3 bases: TGTGCCACCGTGGGAGCTGGGACAGGTCAGCCCCAGCATTTT.

The rearrangement links TRBV5-8 to TRBJ2-2; maybe TRBD2 (6 bases). CDR1 and CDR2 (germline): SGHTS, YDEGEE. The CDR3 has 15 amino acids. The V and J ends lost 4 bases and 3 bases respectively, with 13 bases between them. This CDR3 is CASSLGGVDTGELFF. The CDR3, as DNA: TGTGCCAGCAGCCTAGGCGGGGTGGACACCGGGGAGCTGTTTTTT.

The rearrangement joins TRBV28 to TRBJ1-1, with D possibly TRBD1 on 5 matching bases. V was pared by 7 bases and J by 7 bases, with 16 bases between. Germline V gene data show CDR1 as MDHEN and CDR2 as SYDVKM. This CDR3 region has 13 residues. The CDR3 DNA reads TGTGCCAGCACCATCTTGGGGCGACGTGAAGCTTTCTTT. Its protein is CASTILGRREAFF.

This chain links TRBV4-1 with TRBJ1-3, with TRBD1 as a possible D gene (5 bases). The V gene's germline CDR1 is MGHRA and CDR2 YSYEKL. The CDR3 totals 14 residues. Trimming took off 0 bases at V and 7 bases at J, with 10 bases between the two ends. The CDR3 is CASSQDRQGNTIYF. The CDR3 region has the DNA TGCGCCAGCAGCCAAGATCGTCAGGGTAACACCATATATTTT.

CDR3 residues: CASRASPATNEKLFF. CDR3 nucleotide sequence: TGCGCCAGCAGGGCCTCTCCTGCAACTAATGAAAAACTGTTTTTT. This rearrangement joins TRBV5-1 to TRBJ1-4; no definite D call. This CDR3 region has 15 residues. In germline, CDR1 is SGHRS, CDR2 YFSETQ. The V end was cut by 5 bases, the J end by 0 bases, with 11 bases between.

Comment on this clone: The same CDR3 can be traced to other DNA sequences in this sample. V gene TRBV4-1 combines with J gene TRBJ2-7; D is perhaps TRBD1 (6 bases). The V end lost 2 bases, the J end lost 4 bases, and 9 bases lay between the germline ends. CDR1 and CDR2 (germline): MGHRA, YSYEKL. The CDR3 length is 13 residues. The CDR3 DNA reads as TGCGCCAGCAGCCAACCAGGGACATACGAGCAGTACTTC. It encodes CASSQPGTYEQYF.

The chain links TRBV2 to TRBJ2-7; TRBD1 is a possible D gene (6 bases). The germline V gene has CDR1 SNHLY and CDR2 FYNNEI. The V gene lost 0 bases and the J gene lost 7 bases, with 16 bases spanning the gap. The CDR3 spans 15 residues. The CDR3 reads CASSEAGDTRAEQYF. DNA for the CDR3: TGTGCCAGCAGTGAAGCAGGGGACACACGGGCAGAGCAGTACTTC. The complete variable domain, with remaining parts taken from reference TRBV2 and TRBJ2-7, reads EPEVTQTPSHQVTQMGQEVILRCVPISNHLYFYWYRQILGQKVEFLVSFYNNEISEKSEIFDDQFSVERPDGSNFTLKIRSTKLEDSAMYFCASSEAGDTRAEQYFGPGTRLTVT.

The chain has TRBV5-1 and TRBJ1-2, with a tentative D call TRBD1 (5 bases). The length of the CDR3 is 16 residues. The germline V and J ends were trimmed by 1 base and 2 bases, with 15 bases remaining between them. Germline CDR1 reads SGHRS; CDR2 reads YFSETQ. The CDR3 bases are TGCGCCAGCAGCTTGCTGGCAGGGCAGGAGAACTATGGCTACACCTTC. Protein: CASSLLAGQENYGYTF.

The chain uses TRBV3-1 (or the pseudogene TRBV3-2) and TRBJ1-1; no clear D. V was shortened by 1 base and J by 5 bases, with 11 bases between the two germline ends. The CDR3 runs to 14 residues. Germline V gene data show CDR1 as LGHDT and CDR2 as YNNKEL (reference sequence). Here the CDR3 reads CASSQGSGGTEAFF. In nucleotides, the CDR3 is TGTGCCAGCAGCCAAGGTTCGGGAGGTACTGAAGCTTTCTTT.

The chain carries TRBV19 and TRBJ2-3, with TRBD2 as a possible D gene (6 bases). The CDR3 is made up of 14 amino acids. The V gene lost 10 bases and the J gene lost 0 bases, with 14 bases spanning the gap. Looked up from germline, CDR1 is LNHDA and CDR2 is SQIVND (reference sequence). The CDR3, as DNA: TGTGCCACTGCTAGCGCTCCTAGCACAGATACGCAGTATTTT. This gives the protein CATASAPSTDTQYF.

The count of this clone is one. CDR3 region: CAACLASYEQYF. The CDR3 coding sequence is TGTGCCGCCTGCCTCGCCTCCTACGAGCAGTACTTC. The rearrangement links TRBV10-3 to TRBJ2-7; D gene uncertain. The germline CDR1 and CDR2 sequences are ENHRY and SYGVKD. Trimming shortened V by 11 bases and J by 0 bases, and 11 bases separated the two germline ends. The CDR3 sequence is 12 residues long.

CDR3 residues: CASSVGVAEVQETQYF. In nucleotides, the CDR3 is TGTGCCAGCAGCGTAGGCGTAGCGGAGGTACAAGAGACCCAGTACTTC. J is TRBJ2-5 and V is TRBV9, with a weak D call TRBD2 (6 bases). CDR1 SGDLS and CDR2 YYNGEE come from the germline V gene. The CDR3 runs 16 residues. The germline V and J ends were trimmed by 0 bases and 2 bases, with 14 bases remaining between them.

The V gene is TRBV28, the J gene TRBJ2-7; D is perhaps TRBD1 (6 bases). CDR3 length: 19 residues. Germline lookup yields CDR1 MDHEN and CDR2 SYDVKM. Trimming took 4 bases from V and 2 from J, leaving 27 bases between them. The CDR3 reads CASSSAYNSPGDRAYEQYF. CDR3 coding DNA: TGTGCCAGCAGTTCCGCTTACAACTCCCCAGGGGACCGAGCCTACGAGCAGTACTTC.

This rearrangement joins TRBV6-4 to TRBJ1-1; D perhaps matches TRBD1 (6 bases). Trimming removed 6 bases from V and 1 base from J, with 24 bases in between. This CDR3 is 18 amino acids long. From germline, CDR1 is MRHNA and CDR2 SNTAGT. For the CDR3, the DNA is TGTGCCAGCAGGGGGGCAACAGGACATCGTGAGAGGAACACTGAAGCTTTCTTT. It codes for CASRGATGHRERNTEAFF.

This sequence joins TRBV9 and TRBJ2-2, with unresolved D. Germline V gene lookup returns CDR1 SGDLS and CDR2 YYNGEE. The CDR3 has 14 residues. Trimming took 0 bases from V and 3 from J, leaving 6 bases between them. This CDR3 is CASSVAAYTGELFF. For the CDR3, the DNA is TGTGCCAGCAGCGTAGCAGCCTACACCGGGGAGCTGTTTTTT. The full variable domain, completed using reference TRBV9 and TRBJ2-2, is DSGVTQTPKHLITATGQRVTLRCSPRSGDLSVYWYQQSLDQGLQFLIQYYNGEERAKGNILERFSAQQFPDLHSELNLSSLELGDSALYFCASSVAAYTGELFFGEGSRLTVL.

The chain links TRBV27 to TRBJ2-7, with 7 bases matching TRBD1. The length of the CDR3 is 16 residues. Germline CDR1 reads MNHEY; CDR2 reads SMNVEV (reference sequence). V lost 6 bases, J lost 2 bases, and 13 bases stayed unmatched. The CDR3 reads CASSRRDSPLPYEQYF. CDR3 nucleotides: TGTGCCAGCAGCCGAAGGGACAGCCCCCTTCCCTACGAGCAGTACTTC.

Points on this clone: Other nucleotide sequences from this sample produce the same CDR3. This chain joins TRBV7-9 and TRBJ2-7; D gene unclear. V was pared by 5 bases and J by 0 bases, with 5 bases between. This CDR3 region has 12 residues. The germline gives CDR1 SEHNR, CDR2 FQNEAQ (reference sequence). The CDR3 coding sequence is TGTGCCAGCAGCCCTAGCTCCTACGAGCAGTACTTC. Its translation: CASSPSSYEQYF.

V usage is TRBV28 and J usage is TRBJ1-5; the D is unclear. This CDR3 is built from 13 residues. The V end lost 6 bases, the J end lost 5 bases, and 11 bases lay between the germline ends. The germline CDR1 and CDR2 sequences are MDHEN and SYDVKM. Here the CDR3 reads CASRYQMDQPQHF. CDR3 coding DNA: TGTGCCAGCAGGTACCAGATGGATCAGCCCCAGCATTTT.

The chain has TRBV7-9 and TRBJ1-1, with 12 positions matching TRBD1. Germline V lookup: CDR1 SEHNR, CDR2 FQNEAQ (reference sequence). The CDR3 totals 15 residues. V lost 5 bases and J lost 6; bases outside the gene matches: 7. CDR3 loop: CASSPRDRGQSEAFF. The CDR3, as DNA: TGTGCCAGCAGCCCCCGGGACAGGGGGCAGTCTGAAGCTTTCTTT.

V usage is TRBV2 and J usage is TRBJ1-5, with D unresolved. The CDR3 is 18 amino acids. Germline values: CDR1 SNHLY, CDR2 FYNNEI. V shed 3 bases and J shed 0 bases, with 18 bases lying between them. CDR3 sequence reads: CASSDIGLGSYSNQPQHF. CDR3 coding DNA: TGTGCCAGCAGTGATATAGGGTTGGGGTCTTATAGCAATCAGCCCCAGCATTTT.

The rearrangement uses TRBV5-1 and TRBJ2-2; TRBD1 is a possible D gene (6 bases). The CDR3 length is 15 residues. CDR1 is SGHRS and CDR2 is YFSETQ in the germline V gene. Trimming took off 4 bases at V and 5 bases at J, with 15 bases between the two ends. In DNA, the CDR3 is TGCGCCAGCAGCGAGACCGGGACACCAACCGGGGAGCTGTTTTTT. Translating gives CASSETGTPTGELFF.